These 28 T cell receptor beta chains came from one sample sequenced in a study of technical replicates of blood from a few donors. Here immunoSEQ multiplex PCR was the method, and the copy in TCRdb shows in-frame clones only, minus some. The sample consists of approximately 80,000 clones, more than 95% of them appearing once. Sequenced: T cells isolated from PBMCs. These receptors came from a human donor in good health.

This sequence joins TRBV14 and TRBJ2-7, with D uncertain. The CDR3 has 14 residues. The V and J ends lost 4 bases and 0 bases respectively, with 10 bases between them. CDR1 SGHDN and CDR2 FVKESK come from the germline V gene. CDR3 coding DNA: TGTGCCAGCAGCCGAACCACGGGCTCCTACGAGCAGTACTTC. As protein: CASSRTTGSYEQYF.

This chain connects TRBV30 to TRBJ1-1; 10 bases are a match to TRBD1. The J segment lost 10 bases and the V segment lost 3 bases, leaving 14 bases of the junction unmatched. Per germline, CDR1 GTSNPN and CDR2 SVGIG (reference sequence). The CDR3 extends over 15 amino acids. The CDR3 region is CAWSKGQGEIKGAFF. In nucleotides, the CDR3 is TGTGCCTGGAGCAAAGGACAGGGGGAAATCAAGGGAGCTTTCTTT.

The V and J genes are TRBV5-4 and TRBJ1-1, with a possible D match to TRBD1 (6 bases). Per the germline V gene, CDR1 is SGHNT and CDR2 is YYREEE (reference sequence). V lost 2 bases and J 4 bases, leaving 15 bases between the germline ends. The CDR3 sequence is 15 residues long. Here the CDR3 reads CASSFPTDRSTEAFF. CDR3 bases: TGTGCCAGCAGCTTTCCAACAGACAGGAGCACTGAAGCTTTCTTT.

V gene TRBV5-4 combines with J gene TRBJ1-4, with 8 bases aligning to TRBD1. CDR1 is SGHNT, CDR2 YYREEE, per germline (reference sequence). V gave up 2 bases and J gave up 7 bases; unmatched junction bases: 4. The CDR3 has 14 amino acids. CDR3 residues: CASSFGQGFEKLFF. CDR3 sequence (DNA): TGTGCCAGCAGCTTCGGACAGGGTTTTGAAAAACTGTTTTTT.

The rearrangement links TRBV30 to TRBJ1-4; TRBD1 might be the D (5 bases). This CDR3 region has 14 residues. The germline CDR1 and CDR2 sequences are GTSNPN and SVGIG (reference sequence). V lost 1 base to trimming and J lost 8 bases, with 14 bases between them. The CDR3: CAWSGSQGREKLFF. The CDR3 DNA is TGTGCCTGGAGTGGGTCGCAGGGAAGGGAAAAACTGTTTTTT.

The rearrangement links TRBV6-1 to TRBJ1-1; 9 bases match TRBD1. The germline V gene has CDR1 MNHNS and CDR2 SASEGT. This CDR3 is 13 amino acids long. The ends lost 7 bases at V and 9 bases at J; junction bases unmatched: 9. DNA for the CDR3: TGTGCCAGCATCAACCGGGACAGGGTGCAAGCTTTCTTT. Its protein is CASINRDRVQAFF.

The V and J genes are TRBV2 and TRBJ1-1; tentative D call: TRBD1 (6 bases). Germline V CDR1 and CDR2: SNHLY, FYNNEI. This CDR3 has 15 residues. Trimming cost V 7 bases and J 5 bases, with 20 bases left between them. CDR3 region: CASNPSRGQGTEAFF. The DNA for the CDR3 is TGTGCCAGCAACCCCAGCAGGGGCCAGGGGACTGAAGCTTTCTTT.

This rearrangement joins TRBV27 to TRBJ2-5; D might be TRBD2 (6 bases). This CDR3 comprises 18 residues. The germline V gene has CDR1 MNHEY and CDR2 SMNVEV (reference sequence). V gave up 7 bases and J gave up 4 bases, with 28 bases separating them. As DNA, the CDR3 is TGTGCCAGCACACCCATTGCTGGGGCGGGAAAAGAGGCAGAGACCCAGTACTTC. Its protein product is CASTPIAGAGKEAETQYF.

This chain links TRBV4-2 with TRBJ2-7; 13 bases are shared with TRBD2. The CDR3 has 16 residues. Germline assignment: CDR1 LGHNA and CDR2 YNFKEQ. The V segment lost 4 bases and the J segment 5 bases; nucleotides outside the gene matches: 8. In DNA, the CDR3 is TGTGCCAGCAGCCTCCAAAGGACTAGCGGGAGCCACGAGCAGTACTTC. As protein: CASSLQRTSGSHEQYF.

The chain has TRBV10-3 and TRBJ2-3; D unclear. The germline V and J ends were trimmed by 5 bases and 6 bases, with 9 bases remaining between them. CDR1 and CDR2 (germline): ENHRY, SYGVKD. This CDR3 contains 12 residues. CDR3 coding DNA: TGTGCCATCAGTAACTATGGGGATACGCAGTATTTT. Translated: CAISNYGDTQYF.

V usage is TRBV7-2 and J usage is TRBJ1-5, with D unresolved. Germline V gene data show CDR1 as SGHTA and CDR2 as FQGNSA. The CDR3 contains 15 residues. V was shortened by 1 base and J by 7 bases, with 14 bases between the two germline ends. The CDR3 protein is CASSLGNNLRQPQHF. CDR3 in DNA: TGTGCCAGCAGCTTAGGGAATAACCTCAGGCAGCCCCAGCATTTT.

The gene calls are TRBV9 and TRBJ2-1, with TRBD2 as a possible D gene (5 bases). Germline CDR1 SGDLS, CDR2 YYNGEE. The CDR3 consists of 13 residues. Trimming took 0 bases from V and 6 from J, leaving 7 bases between them. CDR3 sequence (DNA): TGTGCCAGCAGCGTAGGGAGGTTCAATGAGCAGTTCTTC. It is translated as CASSVGRFNEQFF.

The chain carries TRBV29-1 and TRBJ1-1; D not certain. Trimming pared 5 bases from V and 4 bases from J, leaving 17 bases between. The germline CDR1 and CDR2 sequences are SQVTM and ANQGSEA. The CDR3 is 14 amino acids. The CDR3 spells CSVYYRRSGTEAFF. In nucleotides, the CDR3 is TGCAGCGTTTATTACCGACGATCAGGCACTGAAGCTTTCTTT.

The V call is TRBV5-1, the J call TRBJ2-3; the D gene is possibly TRBD2 (6 bases). The CDR3 spans 16 residues. Germline V gene data show CDR1 as SGHRS and CDR2 as YFSETQ. Trimming left V 1 base short and J 2 bases short, with 14 bases between. CDR3 sequence reads: CASSLFSGENTDTQYF. CDR3 bases: TGCGCCAGCAGCTTGTTTTCGGGGGAGAACACAGATACGCAGTATTTT.

The chain uses TRBV5-1 and TRBJ2-3; D may be TRBD1 (6 bases). CDR1 and CDR2 from the germline V gene are SGHRS and YFSETQ. The germline V and J ends were trimmed by 0 bases and 6 bases, with 14 bases remaining between them. The CDR3 has 15 residues. Written as DNA, the CDR3 is TGCGCCAGCAGCTTGGGTGTTTGGGGGCTCGATACGCAGTATTTT. This translates into CASSLGVWGLDTQYF. The variable domain in full, completed from reference TRBV5-1 and TRBJ2-3, reads KAGVTQTPRYLIKTRGQQVTLSCSPISGHRSVSWYQQTPGQGLQFLFEYFSETQRNKGNFPGRFSGRQFSNSRSEMNVSTLELGDSALYLCASSLGVWGLDTQYFGPGTRLTVL.

The J gene is TRBJ2-2, the V gene TRBV6-5, with 12 positions matching TRBD2. Germline lookup yields CDR1 MNHEY and CDR2 SVGAGI. This CDR3 spans 15 amino acids. After removal of 6 bases from V and 5 bases from J, the junction contained 4 bases not matched to a gene. DNA for the CDR3: TGTGCCAGCAGAGGACTAGCGGGGTTTACCGGGGAGCTGTTTTTT. Amino acids: CASRGLAGFTGELFF.

To note about this clone: The junction shows a germline mismatch at one end, possibly a read error. The V call is TRBV28, the J call TRBJ2-7; D gene ambiguous. This CDR3 is built from 13 residues. The germline gives CDR1 MDHEN, CDR2 SYDVKM. The DNA of the CDR3 is TGTGCCAGCAGTTTAACCCCTCAACCGGAGCTTAACTTC. Residues: CASSLTPQPELNF.

This clone was seen a single time. The genes are TRBV5-1 and TRBJ2-5, with 9 positions matching TRBD2. From germline, CDR1 is SGHRS and CDR2 YFSETQ. Trimming at V came to 0 bases and at J to 1 base, leaving 1 base not matched to a gene. This CDR3 has 15 residues. This chain's CDR3 is CASSLGLAVQETQYF. The CDR3 coding sequence is TGCGCCAGCAGCTTGGGACTAGCGGTCCAAGAGACCCAGTACTTC.

The V call is TRBV7-9, the J call TRBJ1-1; possibly TRBD1 for D (5 bases). With 3 bases removed from V and 5 bases from J, the gap between germline ends came to 13 bases. Germline loops: CDR1 SEHNR, CDR2 FQNEAQ (reference sequence). CDR3 length: 14 residues. Here the CDR3 DNA reads TGTGCCAGCAGCTTGTCGGGGGTTGTTACTGAAGCTTTCTTT. Translating gives CASSLSGVVTEAFF.

The chain recombines TRBV5-1 with TRBJ2-5, with no clear D. The CDR3 is made up of 14 amino acids. From germline, CDR1 is SGHRS and CDR2 YFSETQ. The V and J ends lost 1 base and 1 base respectively, with 8 bases between them. This chain's CDR3 is CASSLLRSQETQYF. CDR3 bases: TGCGCCAGCAGCTTGTTGAGGTCCCAAGAGACCCAGTACTTC.

V and J are TRBV13 and TRBJ2-1; TRBD1 agrees at 11 bases. Trimming took 4 bases from V and 7 from J; bases not matched to a gene: 9. This CDR3 has 16 amino acids. Germline CDR1 and CDR2: PRHDT and FYEKMQ (reference sequence). The CDR3 loop reads CASSSPRDRGVNEQFF. The CDR3 coding sequence is TGTGCCAGCAGCTCCCCCCGGGACAGGGGGGTTAATGAGCAGTTCTTC.

V gene TRBV5-1 combines with J gene TRBJ1-2; 12 bases fit TRBD1. CDR1 and CDR2 from the germline V gene are SGHRS and YFSETQ. With V trimmed by 0 bases and J by 6 bases, 3 bases remained unmatched. The CDR3 has 15 residues. Here the CDR3 DNA reads TGCGCCAGCAGCTTGGCCGGGACAGGGGGCGATGGCTACACCTTC. This translates into CASSLAGTGGDGYTF.

The chain recombines TRBV6-1 with TRBJ2-2; TRBD1 matches at 10 bases. The CDR3 spans 16 residues. The germline V gene encodes CDR1 MNHNS and CDR2 SASEGT. Trimming took 4 bases from V and 2 from J; bases not matched to a gene: 4. CDR3 in amino acids: CASSGQGAINTGELFF. The CDR3 DNA reads as TGTGCCAGCAGTGGACAGGGGGCGATCAACACCGGGGAGCTGTTTTTT.

V usage is TRBV2 and J usage is TRBJ2-7; 7 bases map to TRBD1. Germline CDR1 and CDR2: SNHLY and FYNNEI. Germline trimming cut 1 base from V and 0 bases from J; bases unmatched to any gene: 6. This CDR3 is 16 amino acids long. CDR3 residues: CASSEGRTGDSYEQYF. The CDR3 bases are TGTGCCAGCAGTGAAGGCCGGACAGGAGACTCCTACGAGCAGTACTTC. Looking up the rest from reference TRBV2 and TRBJ2-7 gives the full variable domain: EPEVTQTPSHQVTQMGQEVILRCVPISNHLYFYWYRQILGQKVEFLVSFYNNEISEKSEIFDDQFSVERPDGSNFTLKIRSTKLEDSAMYFCASSEGRTGDSYEQYFGPGTRLTVT.

The chain carries TRBV7-9 and TRBJ1-5; 9 bases are shared with TRBD1. V shed 5 bases, J shed 1 base, and the junction held 3 bases outside the gene matches. The CDR3 totals 15 residues. From germline, CDR1 is SEHNR and CDR2 FQNEAQ (reference sequence). The CDR3 protein is CASSIGTGSNQPQHF. The CDR3 nucleotides read TGTGCCAGCAGCATAGGGACAGGGAGCAATCAGCCCCAGCATTTT. The variable domain in full, with the rest retrieved from reference TRBV7-9 and TRBJ1-5, is DTGVSQNPRHKITKRGQNVTFRCDPISEHNRLYWYRQTLGQGPEFLTYFQNEAQLEKSRLLSDRFSAERPKGSFSTLEIQRTEQGDSAMYLCASSIGTGSNQPQHFGDGTRLSIL.

This clone was seen once. The chain carries TRBV19 and TRBJ2-1, with a tentative D call TRBD2 (6 bases). Per germline, CDR1 LNHDA and CDR2 SQIVND (reference sequence). This CDR3 spans 15 amino acids. Trimming left V 5 bases short and J 2 bases short, with 13 bases between. The CDR3 nucleotides are TGTGCCAGTAGTTTGGGGGGACTGCCCTACAATGAGCAGTTCTTC. This gives the protein CASSLGGLPYNEQFF. Full variable domain (rest looked up from reference TRBV19 and TRBJ2-1): DGGITQSPKYLFRKEGQNVTLSCEQNLNHDAMYWYRQDPGQGLRLIYYSQIVNDFQKGDIAEGYSVSREKKESFPLTVTSAQKNPTAFYLCASSLGGLPYNEQFFGPGTRLTVL.

CDR3 sequence reads: CASRSGTESYEQYF. The CDR3 DNA reads as TGTGCCAGCAGATCCGGGACAGAATCCTACGAGCAGTACTTC. This chain connects TRBV2 to TRBJ2-7, with 7 bases that match TRBD1. The CDR3 is made up of 14 amino acids. V gave up 6 bases and J gave up 1 base; unmatched junction bases: 6. Germline V gives CDR1 SNHLY, CDR2 FYNNEI.

CDR3 loop: CASRQWGTGDGQPQHF. CDR3 in DNA: TGTGCCAGTAGGCAATGGGGCACAGGGGACGGTCAGCCCCAGCATTTT. The chain links TRBV19 to TRBJ1-5; 7 bases agree with TRBD1. This CDR3 comprises 16 residues. The germline CDR1 and CDR2 sequences are LNHDA and SQIVND (reference sequence). The ends lost 6 bases at V and 6 bases at J; junction bases unmatched: 14.